The 5 T cell receptor beta chains presented below share a single source sample, sequenced in a study of low-dose radiotherapy and immunotherapy resistance in tumors. This sample's time point: before trial treatment. TRAV and TRBV primers primed cDNA for both TCRalpha and TCRbeta. TCRs underwent 15 to 25 PCR cycles of amplification with a constant-region primer and V-primer adapter. TCRdb called the reads again in MiXCR, with one record for every CDR3 protein. The sample consists of 54,000 or so distinct CDR3 sequences, roughly 24% of them appearing once. The material was PBMCs, obtained before treatment. These TCRs come from a male donor with prostate cancer.

This clonotype occurred many times. This chain joins TRBV7-9 and TRBJ1-1; a weak D match, TRBD1 (5 bases). Germline V gene data show CDR1 as SEHNR and CDR2 as FQNEAQ (reference sequence). V lost 5 bases, J lost 0 bases, and 10 bases lay in between. There are 14 residues in the CDR3. The chain's CDR3 is CASSLGRVNTEAFF. CDR3 nucleotides: TGTGCCAGCAGCCTGGGACGAGTGAACACTGAAGCTTTCTTT.

The V gene is TRBV5-6, the J gene TRBJ1-1, with D tentatively TRBD1 (5 bases). The germline V gene has CDR1 SGHDT and CDR2 YYEEEE. The CDR3 has 18 amino acids. V was clipped by 2 bases and J by 4 bases, with 24 bases between them. CDR3 protein: CASSFGEGPFSGSTEAFF. The CDR3 nucleotides are TGTGCCAGCAGCTTCGGAGAGGGGCCATTCTCCGGGAGCACTGAAGCTTTCTTT.

This clonotype was detected ten times or more. The rearrangement joins TRBV6-6 to TRBJ2-1, with 10 bases matching TRBD2. The CDR3 spans 16 residues. The V gene end was trimmed by 5 bases and the J gene end by 9 bases; junction bases not matched to a gene: 13. Per the germline V gene, CDR1 is MNHNY and CDR2 is SVGAGI (reference sequence). This CDR3 reads CASSDSGGKGSTEQFF. The DNA for the CDR3 is TGTGCCAGCAGTGATAGCGGGGGGAAGGGATCGACTGAGCAGTTCTTC.

Ten or more counts support this clonotype. This sequence joins TRBV2 and TRBJ1-6; D possibly corresponds to TRBD1 (6 bases). The CDR3 runs 16 residues. The V end was cut by 2 bases, the J end by 6 bases, with 14 bases between. Germline lookup yields CDR1 SNHLY and CDR2 FYNNEI. The CDR3 reads CASSERGGGPNSPLHF. CDR3 coding DNA: TGTGCCAGCAGTGAACGGGGGGGGGGGCCTAATTCACCCCTCCACTTT.

The table lists this clonotype with many counts. The gene calls are TRBV5-1 and TRBJ2-1; perhaps TRBD1 as D (6 bases). V lost 2 bases to trimming and J lost 9 bases, with 27 bases between them. The CDR3 consists of 18 residues. Germline-derived CDR1 and CDR2 are SGHRS and YFSETQ. The CDR3 is CASSFYINRVTSVGEQFF. Written as DNA, the CDR3 is TGCGCCAGCAGCTTCTACATAAACAGGGTAACATCCGTCGGTGAGCAGTTCTTC. The variable domain in full, with the rest retrieved from reference TRBV5-1 and TRBJ2-1, is KAGVTQTPRYLIKTRGQQVTLSCSPISGHRSVSWYQQTPGQGLQFLFEYFSETQRNKGNFPGRFSGRQFSNSRSEMNVSTLELGDSALYLCASSFYINRVTSVGEQFFGPGTRLTVL.